The next 10 T cell receptor beta chains were all read from a single sample in a study of blood T cell repertoires in COVID-19. Clones were read by immunoSEQ multiplex PCR, and TCRdb kept only the in-frame ones, dropping some. The repertoire includes fewer than 250,000 clones, about 89% of them detected once, and around 6.9% sits in the top ten. The sequencing input was peripheral blood. All receptors derive from a man in his fifties or sixties who had recovered from COVID-19.

The chain's CDR3 is CASSPPRGEKRRSSPLHF. CDR3 DNA: TGCGCCAGCAGCCCTCCCAGGGGAGAAAAGAGGAGAAGTTCACCCCTCCACTTT. The V and J genes are TRBV10-1 and TRBJ1-6; maybe TRBD1 (6 bases). Between the trimmed V and J ends, which lost 6 bases and 9 bases, there was a span of 27 bases. The CDR3 is 18 residues long. Germline CDR1 is WNHNN and CDR2 is SYGVQD (reference sequence).

The table lists this clone with a count of one. The rearrangement joins TRBV10-2 to TRBJ1-1; D is unclear. Per germline, CDR1 WSHSY and CDR2 SAAADI. The V gene lost 2 bases and the J gene lost 4 bases, with 11 bases spanning the gap. The CDR3 runs 14 residues. CDR3 DNA: TGCGCCAGCAGTGAGGCCCCCCGAGTCACTGAAGCTTTCTTT. Protein: CASSEAPRVTEAFF.

This clone was counted a single time. The rearrangement uses TRBV7-6 and TRBJ1-1; a weak D match, TRBD1 (5 bases). This CDR3 comprises 15 residues. The germline CDR1 and CDR2 sequences are SGHVS and FNYEAQ. With 1 base removed from V and 0 bases from J, the gap between germline ends came to 9 bases. DNA for the CDR3: TGTGCCAGCAGCTTAGAACCAGGGTTGAACACTGAAGCTTTCTTT. Its protein product is CASSLEPGLNTEAFF.

The chain has TRBV9 and TRBJ2-7; TRBD1 matches at 10 bases. Per the germline V gene, CDR1 is SGDLS and CDR2 is YYNGEE. V trimming: 3 bases; J trimming: 0 bases; junction bases outside the gene matches: 6. The CDR3 is 16 amino acids. The CDR3 DNA follows: TGTGCCAGCAGCGGCGGGACAGGGGCCGTCTCCTACGAGCAGTACTTC. Amino acid sequence: CASSGGTGAVSYEQYF.

The rearrangement links TRBV15 to TRBJ1-4, with a weak D call TRBD1 (6 bases). Germline V CDR1 and CDR2: LNHNV, YYDKDF (reference sequence). The CDR3 runs 15 residues. V was clipped by 4 bases and J by 6 bases, with 15 bases between them. In DNA, the CDR3 is TGTGCCACCAGCATAACCGGGACAAGGGATGAAAAACTGTTTTTT. Protein: CATSITGTRDEKLFF.

There are a few counts of this clone. V and J are TRBV7-3 and TRBJ1-2, with a possible D match to TRBD1 (6 bases). The CDR3 has 13 residues. Germline V lookup: CDR1 SGHTA, CDR2 FQGTGA. Trimming left V 2 bases short and J 5 bases short, with 9 bases between. For the CDR3, the DNA is TGTGCCAGCAGCTTAGGACAGCGGTATGGCTACACCTTC. This gives the protein CASSLGQRYGYTF. The entire variable domain, with the rest obtained from reference TRBV7-3 and TRBJ1-2, is as follows: GAGVSQTPSNKVTEKGKYVELRCDPISGHTALYWYRQSLGQGPEFLIYFQGTGAADDSGLPNDRFFAVRPEGSVSTLKIQRTERGDSAVYLCASSLGQRYGYTFGSGTRLTVV.

The chain is built from TRBV7-7 and TRBJ2-7, with D possibly matching TRBD2 (5 bases). CDR1 and CDR2 from the germline V gene are SSHAT and FNYEAQ (reference sequence). This CDR3 comprises 14 residues. The germline V and J ends were trimmed by 3 bases and 0 bases, with 9 bases remaining between them. The CDR3 nucleotides read TGTGCCAGCAGCTTCGGGGTTGGCTCCTACGAGCAGTACTTC. Its protein product is CASSFGVGSYEQYF.

This clone occurred once. The chain is built from TRBV12-3 or TRBV12-4 and TRBJ1-1; 9 positions match TRBD1. Trimming cost V 6 bases and J 8 bases; bases outside gene matches: 4. There are 12 residues in the CDR3. In DNA form, the CDR3 reads TGTGCCAGCAGCCGGGACAGGGACGAAGCTTTCTTT. Translating gives CASSRDRDEAFF.

The V gene is TRBV24-1, the J gene TRBJ2-6; no clear D gene. From germline, CDR1 is KGHDR and CDR2 SFDVKD. V lost 2 bases, J lost 1 base, and 14 bases lay in between. There are 18 residues in the CDR3. The CDR3 here is CATSDSRISESGANVLTF. The CDR3 coding sequence is TGTGCCACCAGTGATTCTAGGATATCAGAATCTGGGGCCAACGTCCTGACTTTC.

The rearrangement links TRBV5-1 to TRBJ2-7; 7 bases fit TRBD2. V lost 3 bases and J lost 2; bases outside the gene matches: 11. Germline values: CDR1 SGHRS, CDR2 YFSETQ. The CDR3 is made up of 16 amino acids. CDR3 nucleotides: TGCGCCAGCAGCTCCCACCTCGCCGGGAGGACCTACGAGCAGTACTTC. Translated, it gives CASSSHLAGRTYEQYF.